This T cell receptor beta chain stems from a study of blood T cell repertoires in COVID-19. Study as a whole: The origin of the acute and convalescent COVID-19 samples was the United States, Italy and Spain. T cells, B-cell-depleted T cells, or PBMCs provided the cDNA or gDNA that served as material.

Profiled with immunoSEQ multiplex PCR; TCRdb holds only in-frame clones, not every one. Among some 180,000 clones listed, 85% were seen once. A Seattle source enrolled patients during active infection and followed them longitudinally. Germline V gene data show CDR1 as MGHDK and CDR2 as SYGVNS. V dropped 2 bases and J dropped 9 bases, with 14 bases sitting between them. The CDR3 is 15 residues long. Sequencing used peripheral blood. V is TRBV25-1 and J is TRBJ1-6, with unresolved D. The sequence was collected from a woman over 75 with COVID-19, enrolled during active disease. Here the CDR3 DNA reads TGTGCCAGCAGTGAAGGAGCAGGCGGGGTTTCACCCCTCCACTTT. It specifies CASSEGAGGVSPLHF. The full variable domain, in which reference TRBV25-1 and TRBJ1-6 provide the parts outside the CDR3, is EADIYQTPRYLVIGTGKKITLECSQTMGHDKMYWYQQDPGMELHLIHYSYGVNSTEKGDLSSESTVSRIRTEHFPLTLESARPSHTSQYLCASSEGAGGVSPLHFGNGTRLTVT.